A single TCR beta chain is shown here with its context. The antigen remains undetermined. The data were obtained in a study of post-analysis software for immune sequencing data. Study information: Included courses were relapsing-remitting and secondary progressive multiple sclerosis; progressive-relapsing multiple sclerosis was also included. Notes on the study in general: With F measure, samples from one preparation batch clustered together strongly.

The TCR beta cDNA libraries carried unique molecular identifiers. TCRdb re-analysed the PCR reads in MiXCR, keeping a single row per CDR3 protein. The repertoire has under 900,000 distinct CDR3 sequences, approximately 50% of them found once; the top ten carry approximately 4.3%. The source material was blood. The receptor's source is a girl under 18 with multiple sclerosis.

This CDR3 is CASSFRQGASGELFF. The CDR3 nucleotides read TGTGCCAGCAGTTTTCGGCAGGGGGCCAGCGGGGAGCTGTTTTTT. This rearrangement joins TRBV12-3 or TRBV12-4 to TRBJ2-2; TRBD1 aligns across 8 bases. V lost 3 bases to trimming and J lost 7 bases; unmatched junction nucleotides: 7. The length of the CDR3 is 15 residues.